What follows are 32 T cell receptor beta chains derived from one specimen sequenced in a study of T-cell reconstitution after alpha-beta-depleted transplantation in children. Preparation of the TCRbeta library used unique molecular identifiers. TCRdb re-derived calls from the PCR reads in MiXCR, one entry per CDR3 protein. The sample lists 600,000 or so distinct CDR3 sequences, about 23% occurring once. Here the sequenced sample was PBMCs, mostly from graft donor cells, taken 360 days after TCRalphabeta/CD19-depleted stem cell transplant. These receptor sequences come from a boy in the first two years of life who had a stem cell transplant for acute myeloid leukemia, so the T cells may come from the graft donor.

This clonotype has a count of ten or more. The rearrangement uses TRBV7-2 and TRBJ2-1, with 7 bases fitting TRBD1. J was trimmed by 5 bases and V by 3 bases; bases with no gene match: 13. The CDR3 has 17 residues. Germline V gene sequence: CDR1 SGHTA, CDR2 FQGNSA. Here the CDR3 reads CASSFFQDRVVNNEQFF. CDR3 bases: TGTGCCAGCAGCTTCTTCCAAGACAGGGTGGTTAACAATGAGCAGTTCTTC.

The chain uses TRBV7-3 and TRBJ2-1; D is possibly TRBD1 (5 bases). The CDR3 contains 13 residues. Per the germline V gene, CDR1 is SGHTA and CDR2 is FQGTGA. Trimming pared 2 bases from V and 8 bases from J, leaving 10 bases between. CDR3: CASSLLRAHEQFF. The CDR3 region has the DNA TGTGCCAGCAGCTTACTCAGGGCCCATGAGCAGTTCTTC.

This clonotype has just a few counts. The gene calls are TRBV20-1 and TRBJ1-1, with D perhaps TRBD1 (6 bases). The CDR3 length is 14 residues. Trimming left V 6 bases short and J 1 base short, with 15 bases between. Germline V gene sequence: CDR1 DFQATT, CDR2 SNEGSKA (reference sequence). CDR3 in DNA: TGCAGTGCACAGACAGGAGTGGGGAACACTGAAGCTTTCTTT. This gives the protein CSAQTGVGNTEAFF.

This chain connects TRBV12-3 or TRBV12-4 to TRBJ2-1; TRBD2 matches at 9 bases. V lost 1 base to trimming and J lost 3 bases; unmatched junction nucleotides: 25. This CDR3 is built from 23 residues. CDR3 protein: CASSLDNYWRGLASQGGYNEQFF. In DNA form, the CDR3 reads TGTGCCAGCAGTTTAGATAATTATTGGAGGGGACTAGCTTCACAAGGGGGCTACAATGAGCAGTTCTTC.

The chain combines TRBV28 with TRBJ1-6, with D maybe TRBD1 (5 bases). The germline V gene encodes CDR1 MDHEN and CDR2 SYDVKM. The CDR3 has 16 residues. V lost 5 bases to trimming and J lost 6 bases, with 17 bases between them. The CDR3 bases are TGTGCCAGCAGTCCACGAGGGGAGGGAGGTAATTCACCCCTCCACTTT. This sequence encodes CASSPRGEGGNSPLHF.

J is TRBJ1-2 and V is TRBV20-1, with 8 bases that match TRBD1. CDR3 length equals 13 residues. CDR1 is DFQATT and CDR2 is SNEGSKA in the germline V gene (reference sequence). V lost 5 bases to trimming and J lost 2 bases; unmatched junction nucleotides: 4. CDR3 sequence: CSAGRQGNYGYTF. In DNA form, the CDR3 reads TGCAGTGCTGGCCGACAGGGGAACTATGGCTACACCTTC.

This clonotype was detected only a few times. The chain combines TRBV5-1 with TRBJ2-5; D may be TRBD1 (6 bases). V was trimmed by 0 bases and J by 5 bases, leaving 14 bases between them. Germline V gene lookup returns CDR1 SGHRS and CDR2 YFSETQ. The CDR3 loop spans 15 amino acids. CDR3 protein: CASSLALRGGETQYF. Written as DNA, the CDR3 is TGCGCCAGCAGCTTGGCCCTCAGGGGCGGGGAGACCCAGTACTTC.

The J gene is TRBJ2-3, the V gene TRBV27; weak D call: TRBD2 (6 bases). V dropped 7 bases and J dropped 4 bases, with 15 bases sitting between them. The germline V gene has CDR1 MNHEY and CDR2 SMNVEV (reference sequence). The CDR3 loop spans 14 amino acids. DNA for the CDR3: TGTGCCAGCAACCCGGGCGGGACGGCAGATACGCAGTATTTT. Its protein is CASNPGGTADTQYF.

The chain carries TRBV12-3 or TRBV12-4 and TRBJ1-2; D gene ambiguous. V was trimmed by 7 bases and J by 8 bases, leaving 20 bases between them. This CDR3 has 14 residues. CDR3 amino acids: CASNNGGVTYGYTF. The CDR3 bases are TGTGCCAGCAACAATGGAGGTGTGACCTACGGCTACACCTTC.

This clonotype was seen just once. The rearrangement links TRBV7-2 to TRBJ2-3; TRBD1 matches at 9 bases. The CDR3 runs to 17 residues. The V segment lost 0 bases and the J segment 1 base; nucleotides outside the gene matches: 5. CDR1 and CDR2 from the germline V gene are SGHTA and FQGNSA. Written as DNA, the CDR3 is TGTGCCAGCAGCTTAGCGTGGGACAGGGTCCGCACAGATACGCAGTATTTT. Protein: CASSLAWDRVRTDTQYF.

The chain carries TRBV18 and TRBJ2-5; D gene uncertain. This CDR3 contains 14 residues. Trimming pared 2 bases from V and 3 bases from J, leaving 10 bases between. Germline V gene lookup returns CDR1 KGHSH and CDR2 LQKENI. As DNA, the CDR3 is TGTGCCAGCTCACCAACGGCAGGAGAAGAGACCCAGTACTTC. This translates into CASSPTAGEETQYF.

This clonotype appeared a few times. V is TRBV29-1 and J is TRBJ2-1; 8 bases map to TRBD2. CDR1 is SQVTM, CDR2 ANQGSEA, per germline. The CDR3 sequence is 15 residues long. The J segment lost 10 bases and the V segment lost 6 bases, leaving 17 bases of the junction unmatched. CDR3 sequence (DNA): TGCAGCGTCCCGGGAGGGGCAGGCCCCTCTGGGGAGCAGTTCTTC. It codes for CSVPGGAGPSGEQFF.

This rearrangement joins TRBV20-1 to TRBJ2-3, with 8 bases aligning to TRBD1. This CDR3 comprises 15 residues. Unmatched junction bases numbered 12, after V lost 6 bases and J lost 4 bases. Germline loops: CDR1 DFQATT, CDR2 SNEGSKA (reference sequence). The CDR3: CSAEGPGTGPDTQYF. CDR3 bases: TGCAGTGCCGAAGGACCCGGGACAGGCCCAGATACGCAGTATTTT.

Regarding this clonotype: It may be a read error: a sequence one base away is much more abundant. The J gene is TRBJ2-1, the V gene TRBV12-3 or TRBV12-4; D could derive from TRBD1 or TRBD2 (5 bases each). V was pared by 1 base and J by 6 bases, with 13 bases between. This CDR3 has 15 amino acids. The DNA for the CDR3 is TGTGCCAGCAGTTTAGAGGGGACGCTCCTCAATGAGCAGTTCTTC. Translated: CASSLEGTLLNEQFF.

The chain carries TRBV20-1 and TRBJ2-1; D is possibly TRBD2 (7 bases). The germline gives CDR1 DFQATT, CDR2 SNEGSKA (reference sequence). Trimming pared 1 base from V and 2 bases from J, leaving 9 bases between. This CDR3 has 14 amino acids. The CDR3: CSARGGGPYNEQFF. As DNA, the CDR3 is TGCAGTGCTAGAGGGGGGGGCCCCTACAATGAGCAGTTCTTC.

A word on this clonotype: Just one base apart from a much larger clone, this may be a read error. The J gene is TRBJ1-2, the V gene TRBV4-3, with TRBD1 matching 10 bases. V lost 2 bases, J lost 4 bases, and 4 bases stayed unmatched. The CDR3 runs to 15 residues. The germline CDR1 and CDR2 sequences are LGHNA and YSLEER. The CDR3 loop reads CASSQRTGGSYGYTF. In DNA, the CDR3 is TGCGCCAGCAGCCAACGGACAGGGGGTTCCTATGGCTACACCTTC.

In its sample, this clonotype was seen a few times. The chain employs TRBV5-6 and TRBJ2-7, with D perhaps TRBD1 (6 bases). Germline V gene data show CDR1 as SGHDT and CDR2 as YYEEEE. There are 15 residues in the CDR3. The V and J ends lost 0 bases and 5 bases respectively, with 15 bases between them. The CDR3, as DNA: TGTGCCAGCAGCTTGGTTTCAGGGGTTGGCGACGAGCAGTACTTC. Encoded protein: CASSLVSGVGDEQYF.

The gene calls are TRBV28 and TRBJ2-7, with 11 positions matching TRBD1. The CDR3 sequence is 17 residues long. CDR1 and CDR2 from the germline V gene are MDHEN and SYDVKM. V shed 2 bases, J shed 0 bases, and the junction held 6 bases outside the gene matches. The DNA for the CDR3 is TGTGCCAGCAGTTTAGGACAGGGGGCTCTTAGCTCCTACGAGCAGTACGTC. This sequence encodes CASSLGQGALSSYEQYV.

This clonotype was detected a few times. The chain employs TRBV20-1 and TRBJ1-1; TRBD1 agrees at 7 bases. CDR3 length: 14 amino acids. Trimming removed 2 bases from V and 0 bases from J; junction bases left unmatched: 3. Germline CDR1 DFQATT, CDR2 SNEGSKA (reference sequence). CDR3 in amino acids: CSARTTGVNTEAFF. The CDR3 region has the DNA TGCAGTGCTAGAACCACAGGGGTGAACACTGAAGCTTTCTTT.

The V and J genes are TRBV10-3 and TRBJ2-5; no clear D gene. V lost 5 bases and J 0 bases, leaving 16 bases between the germline ends. This CDR3 spans 16 amino acids. Germline CDR1 reads ENHRY; CDR2 reads SYGVKD. Here the CDR3 reads CAISPAGYTHQETQYF. In DNA form, the CDR3 reads TGTGCCATCAGTCCTGCCGGCTATACGCACCAAGAGACCCAGTACTTC.

There are a few counts of this clonotype. CDR3 bases: TGTGCCAGTAGTGTTGGTCAGGAGCCTCCCTACGAGCAGTACTTC. This sequence encodes CASSVGQEPPYEQYF. The rearrangement uses TRBV19 and TRBJ2-7, with D unresolved. This CDR3 contains 15 residues. Trimming pared 5 bases from V and 2 bases from J, leaving 16 bases between. The germline gives CDR1 LNHDA, CDR2 SQIVND (reference sequence).

This clonotype was observed a few times. The CDR3 spells CSARHPGLADTQYF. The CDR3 nucleotides read TGCAGTGCTAGACATCCGGGACTAGCGGATACGCAGTATTTT. The chain combines TRBV20-1 with TRBJ2-3; 10 nucleotides align to TRBD2. V lost 2 bases to trimming and J lost 6 bases; unmatched junction nucleotides: 5. The CDR3 totals 14 residues. Per the germline V gene, CDR1 is DFQATT and CDR2 is SNEGSKA (reference sequence).

The rearrangement links TRBV6-1 to TRBJ2-1; 7 bases match TRBD1. The V gene's germline CDR1 is MNHNS and CDR2 SASEGT. This CDR3 contains 13 residues. The trim removed 10 bases at V and 5 bases at J, leaving 8 bases unmatched. CDR3 region: CATTGTVNNEQFF. CDR3 nucleotides: TGTGCCACCACCGGGACAGTGAACAATGAGCAGTTCTTC.

V gene TRBV20-1 combines with J gene TRBJ2-7, with D hard to call. Germline V CDR1 and CDR2: DFQATT, SNEGSKA (reference sequence). The CDR3 consists of 13 residues. Trimming left V 2 bases short and J 0 bases short, with 8 bases between. Written as DNA, the CDR3 is TGCAGTGCTAGACAGCCCCCCTCCTACGAGCAGTACTTC. Translation: CSARQPPSYEQYF.

The chain is built from TRBV7-9 and TRBJ1-2; TRBD1 is a possible D gene (6 bases). CDR3 length: 13 residues. Germline CDR1 SEHNR, CDR2 FQNEAQ (reference sequence). Trimming took 5 bases from V and 0 from J, leaving 7 bases between them. Written as DNA, the CDR3 is TGTGCCAGCAGCAGACAGGCTAACTATGGCTACACCTTC. It encodes CASSRQANYGYTF.

The CDR3 is CASSIPGYNEQFF. The CDR3 DNA is TGTGCCAGCTCGATTCCCGGTTACAATGAGCAGTTCTTC. The gene calls are TRBV18 and TRBJ2-1, with D hard to call. CDR3 length: 13 amino acids. Trimming pared 6 bases from V and 4 bases from J, leaving 10 bases between. CDR1 and CDR2 (germline): KGHSH, LQKENI.

This clonotype has ten or more counts. CDR3 DNA: TGTGCCAGCAGCCGGGCTACGGGGGCGGATGAGCAGTTCTTC. Translation: CASSRATGADEQFF. The rearrangement joins TRBV7-3 to TRBJ2-1; possibly TRBD1 or TRBD2 for D (6 bases each). The CDR3 sequence is 14 residues long. V was shortened by 5 bases and J by 8 bases, with 16 bases between the two germline ends. CDR1 and CDR2 (germline): SGHTA, FQGTGA.

The chain combines TRBV4-1 with TRBJ2-7; unclear D gene. The CDR3 consists of 13 residues. Per the germline V gene, CDR1 is MGHRA and CDR2 is YSYEKL. The germline V and J ends were trimmed by 3 bases and 1 base, with 7 bases remaining between them. The CDR3 DNA follows: TGCGCCAGCAGCCATGGGATTTCCTACGAGCAGTACGTC. Residues: CASSHGISYEQYV.

This clonotype was observed a few times. V is TRBV20-1 and J is TRBJ1-5; no reliable D call. The germline V gene has CDR1 DFQATT and CDR2 SNEGSKA (reference sequence). The CDR3 extends over 14 amino acids. V lost 6 bases to trimming and J lost 0 bases, with 12 bases between them. The CDR3 loop is CSAVDGYSNQPQHF. The DNA for the CDR3 is TGCAGTGCCGTTGACGGATATAGCAATCAGCCCCAGCATTTT.

This clonotype was detected only a few times. The CDR3 here is CASSLEGPHYNEQFF. The CDR3 DNA reads as TGTGCCAGCAGTTTAGAAGGGCCCCACTACAATGAGCAGTTCTTC. This sequence joins TRBV27 and TRBJ2-1; D is unclear. This CDR3 comprises 15 residues. Trimming removed 2 bases from V and 3 bases from J, with 11 bases in between. In germline, CDR1 is MNHEY, CDR2 SMNVEV (reference sequence).

This rearrangement joins TRBV6-1 to TRBJ1-1; 8 bases are a match to TRBD1. The CDR3 covers 15 residues. The trim removed 7 bases at V and 4 bases at J, leaving 11 bases unmatched. Germline V CDR1 and CDR2: MNHNS, SASEGT. CDR3 sequence (DNA): TGTGCCAGCACCAAGCCAGGGACAGGAATCACTGAAGCTTTCTTT. Amino acids: CASTKPGTGITEAFF.

This chain connects TRBV6-5 to TRBJ2-3; TRBD2 might be the D (6 bases). The germline V gene has CDR1 MNHEY and CDR2 SVGAGI. The CDR3 has 15 amino acids. Trimming pared 2 bases from V and 5 bases from J, leaving 14 bases between. For the CDR3, the DNA is TGTGCCAGCAGTTACCCCAGCGGGTCTAAAGATACGCAGTATTTT. The encoded protein is CASSYPSGSKDTQYF.